The present T cell receptor (beta chain) was sequenced within a study of vaccination and CD4 T cells after COVID-19. Study summary: Each control culture was treated with a CEFX pool, an HIV-1 Nef pool, or no peptide. Study results and limitations: 304 of 307 vaccine-specific clones from convalescent patients were spike mono-reactive.

Treatment noted: approximately 9-day PBMC culture with coronavirus spike peptide pools or control peptides (ViraFEST assay). There are a few counts of this clonotype. Antigen specificity is unknown. Cultured CD4+ T-cell DNA underwent Oncomine TCR Beta short-read sequencing. MiXCR, run by TCRdb on the PCR reads, gives a single entry per CDR3 protein. The sample has over 10,000 distinct CDR3 sequences; approximately 50% are singletons. The CDR3 consists of 13 residues. V was trimmed by 5 bases and J by 4 bases, leaving 11 bases between them. Per germline, CDR1 SGHTA and CDR2 FQGTGA. The chain links TRBV7-3 to TRBJ1-1, with TRBD1 as a possible D gene (6 bases). This receptor was taken from a human donor who had recovered from COVID-19. Sequenced material: CD4+ T cells from blood, cultured in vitro. The CDR3 is CASSQQGGTEAFF. The CDR3 DNA sequence: TGTGCCAGCAGCCAACAGGGAGGCACTGAAGCTTTCTTT.